The 21 T cell receptor beta chains presented below share a single source sample, sequenced in a study of regulatory T cells in long-lasting Graves disease. Library construction for TCR beta used iRepertoire HTBI primers and Arm-PCR of CDR3 regions. TCRdb called the multiplex PCR reads again in MiXCR, with one record for every CDR3 protein. The table has 350,000 to 400,000 distinct CDR3 sequences, around 15% seen once. Regarding time point: newly diagnosed GD, antithyroid drugs for less than 3 months. There was RNA extracted from PBMCs, and the TCR library was made from it. This sample comprised peripheral blood mononuclear cells (PBMCs), obtained at new diagnosis, from a patient treated with antithyroid drugs. These receptors all come from a female donor with Graves disease.

This clonotype was seen more than once but under ten times. The J gene is TRBJ2-1, the V gene TRBV6-1; no clear D. Trimming pared 3 bases from V and 0 bases from J, leaving 9 bases between. CDR1 and CDR2 from the germline V gene are MNHNS and SASEGT. This CDR3 is built from 15 residues. The CDR3 DNA reads TGTGCCAGCAGTGACTGGCAGGACTCCTACAATGAGCAGTTCTTC. Its protein product is CASSDWQDSYNEQFF.

Concerning this clonotype itself: Only one base separates this from a far larger clonotype, so it likely reflects a read error. The chain is built from TRBV2 and TRBJ1-2, with no clear D. V gave up 8 bases and J gave up 6 bases, with 19 bases separating them. The CDR3 sequence is 14 residues long. From germline, CDR1 is SNHLY and CDR2 FYNNEI. As DNA, the CDR3 is TGTGCCAGCTCACTCGGAGGCGTATCGCATGGCTACACCTTC. As protein: CASSLGGVSHGYTF.

J is TRBJ2-7 and V is TRBV18, with 7 bases that match TRBD1. This CDR3 spans 15 amino acids. Germline lookup yields CDR1 KGHSH and CDR2 LQKENI. J lost 3 bases, V lost 2 bases, and 7 bases had no gene match. This chain's CDR3 is CASSPGAGGLYEQYF. CDR3 in DNA: TGTGCCAGCTCACCAGGGGCAGGGGGTCTCTACGAGCAGTACTTC.

This clonotype occurred many times. DNA of the CDR3: TGCAGCGTTGAATTACGTTACGGCTACACCTTC. Translated, it gives CSVELRYGYTF. The rearrangement uses TRBV29-1 and TRBJ1-2; D call uncertain. Germline CDR1 reads SQVTM; CDR2 reads ANQGSEA. Trimming pared 2 bases from V and 8 bases from J, leaving 9 bases between. The CDR3 contains 11 residues. Full variable domain (missing parts from reference TRBV29-1 and TRBJ1-2): SAVISQKPSRDICQRGTSLTIQCQVDSQVTMMFWYRQQPGQSLTLIATANQGSEATYESGFVIDKFPISRPNLTFSTLTVSNMSPEDSSIYLCSVELRYGYTFGSGTRLTVV.

This clonotype turned up a few times. A much larger clone differs from this one at a single base, so this may be a read error. CDR3: CSVTGQATQSGYTF. In nucleotides, the CDR3 is TGCAGCGTTACAGGACAGGCAACCCAGTCAGGCTACACCTTC. This chain connects TRBV29-1 to TRBJ1-2, with 7 positions matching TRBD1. J was trimmed by 8 bases and V by 5 bases; bases with no gene match: 14. The CDR3 runs to 14 residues. Germline V gives CDR1 SQVTM, CDR2 ANQGSEA.

A remark on this clonotype: A single base separates this from a much larger clone, so it may be a read error. The gene calls are TRBV20-1 and TRBJ1-1, with TRBD1 matching 7 bases. The CDR3 is made up of 15 amino acids. The germline V gene has CDR1 DFQATT and CDR2 SNEGSKA (reference sequence). Trimming took 1 base from V and 4 from J; bases not matched to a gene: 9. CDR3 sequence (DNA): TGCAGTGCTAGAGGCCCCCAGACAGGGAGCACTGAAGCTTTCTTT. Its protein product is CSARGPQTGSTEAFF.

V usage is TRBV24-1 and J usage is TRBJ2-1; D is perhaps TRBD2 (6 bases). Per the germline V gene, CDR1 is KGHDR and CDR2 is SFDVKD. This CDR3 spans 16 amino acids. Trimming removed 1 base at V and 5 bases at J, with 14 bases between. Here the CDR3 reads CATSDFLAGSHNEQFF. The CDR3, as DNA: TGTGCCACCAGTGATTTTTTGGCGGGATCCCACAATGAGCAGTTCTTC.

This clonotype was observed many times. This chain joins TRBV12-3 or TRBV12-4 and TRBJ2-3; 10 nucleotides align to TRBD2. V shed 7 bases, J shed 5 bases, and the junction held 12 bases outside the gene matches. The CDR3 has 16 amino acids. The DNA of the CDR3 is TGTGCCAGCACCTTTGCTAGCGGGAGTCATAGAGATACGCAGTATTTT. This translates into CASTFASGSHRDTQYF.

This clonotype has ten or more counts. The chain uses TRBV6-5 and TRBJ1-1, with 8 nucleotides matching TRBD1. Germline V lookup: CDR1 MNHEY, CDR2 SVGAGI. There are 15 residues in the CDR3. V trimming: 2 bases; J trimming: 1 base; junction bases outside the gene matches: 3. Here the CDR3 reads CASSYGTGTNTEAFF. CDR3 nucleotide sequence: TGTGCCAGCAGTTACGGGACAGGAACGAACACTGAAGCTTTCTTT.

This clonotype was detected many times. The V gene is TRBV6-1, the J gene TRBJ2-1; possible D gene TRBD2, 6 bases. Germline CDR1 MNHNS, CDR2 SASEGT. The CDR3 is 14 amino acids. The V and J ends lost 5 bases and 8 bases respectively, with 16 bases between them. CDR3 loop: CASSPRTGVDEQFF. CDR3 nucleotide sequence: TGTGCCAGCAGTCCCAGGACGGGGGTGGATGAGCAGTTCTTC.

This clonotype has more than one count but fewer than ten. The V and J genes are TRBV4-1 and TRBJ2-3; 7 nucleotides agree with TRBD2. After removal of 3 bases from V and 3 bases from J, the junction contained 9 bases not matched to a gene. The CDR3 is made up of 16 amino acids. Germline assignment: CDR1 MGHRA and CDR2 YSYEKL. The CDR3 sequence: CASSHQTSRETDTQYF. CDR3 coding DNA: TGCGCCAGCAGCCACCAGACTAGCCGAGAAACAGATACGCAGTATTTT.

This clonotype was seen ten or more times. The V gene is TRBV19, the J gene TRBJ1-5; D possibly corresponds to TRBD1 (6 bases). V lost 5 bases, J lost 3 bases, and 14 bases lay in between. Germline V gene lookup returns CDR1 LNHDA and CDR2 SQIVND (reference sequence). This CDR3 has 15 residues. In DNA, the CDR3 is TGTGCCAGTAGTGCCCGACAGGAGCACAATCAGCCCCAGCATTTT. Its protein product is CASSARQEHNQPQHF.

The chain carries TRBV16 and TRBJ1-3, with 7 bases matching TRBD1. Looked up from germline, CDR1 is KGHSY and CDR2 is FQNENV. The CDR3 is 15 amino acids. V lost 5 bases and J lost 4; bases outside the gene matches: 8. This chain's CDR3 is CASSENRGAGNTIYF. DNA for the CDR3: TGTGCCAGCAGCGAAAACAGGGGTGCCGGAAACACCATATATTTT.

The chain employs TRBV28 and TRBJ2-1; the match to TRBD2 covers 12 bases. Germline values: CDR1 MDHEN, CDR2 SYDVKM. CDR3 length: 17 amino acids. With 4 bases clipped from V and 5 bases from J, the junction kept 9 bases outside the gene matches. CDR3 amino acids: CASSSFLLAGGNNEQFF. DNA of the CDR3: TGTGCCAGCAGTTCGTTCTTACTAGCGGGAGGAAACAATGAGCAGTTCTTC.

In its sample, this clonotype was seen many times. This chain connects TRBV3-1 to TRBJ2-1, with TRBD2 matching over 8 bases. Germline V gene data show CDR1 as LGHDT and CDR2 as YNNKEL (reference sequence). V shed 0 bases and J 3 bases; nucleotides not matched to a gene: 4. CDR3 size: 16 residues. CDR3 in amino acids: CASSQEAGAGYNEQFF. DNA of the CDR3: TGTGCCAGCAGCCAAGAAGCGGGAGCGGGCTACAATGAGCAGTTCTTC.

This clonotype occurred many times. The CDR3: CASTKSLGVTPAFF. The CDR3 DNA reads as TGTGCCAGCACCAAATCCCTTGGGGTAACTCCGGCGTTCTTC. V gene TRBV28 combines with J gene TRBJ2-1, with D unclear. The germline V gene has CDR1 MDHEN and CDR2 SYDVKM. V gave up 7 bases and J gave up 15 bases, with 25 bases separating them. The CDR3 covers 14 residues. The full variable domain, rest sourced from reference TRBV28 and TRBJ2-1, is DVKVTQSSRYLVKRTGEKVFLECVQDMDHENMFWYRQDPGLGLRLIYFSYDVKMKEKGDIPEGYSVSREKKERFSLILESASTNQTSMYLCASTKSLGVTPAFFGPGTRLTVL.

The V gene is TRBV30, the J gene TRBJ2-7; D tentatively fits TRBD1 or TRBD2 (5 bases each). This CDR3 is built from 14 residues. Germline assignment: CDR1 GTSNPN and CDR2 SVGIG (reference sequence). The V and J ends lost 3 bases and 2 bases respectively, with 14 bases between them. CDR3: CAWSAGTEPYEQYF. The DNA of the CDR3 is TGTGCCTGGAGCGCCGGGACGGAGCCCTACGAGCAGTACTTC.

This clonotype appeared many times. The chain joins TRBV7-2 to TRBJ2-1; 9 positions agree with TRBD1. The CDR3 spans 16 residues. The germline CDR1 and CDR2 sequences are SGHTA and FQGNSA. V gave up 3 bases and J gave up 5 bases; unmatched junction bases: 8. CDR3 nucleotide sequence: TGTGCCAGCAGCTTTACGGGGACAGGGATTAACAATGAGCAGTTCTTC. Translation: CASSFTGTGINNEQFF.

This clonotype came up many times. The chain recombines TRBV12-3 or TRBV12-4 with TRBJ1-2; tentatively, D is TRBD1 (5 bases). V was trimmed by 7 bases and J by 8 bases, leaving 20 bases between them. The CDR3 is made up of 14 amino acids. The CDR3 DNA follows: TGTGCCAGCACCCCTCTAAGGGGACCGCGGGGCTACACCTTC. Translated: CASTPLRGPRGYTF.

In this sample, this clonotype turned up many times. The genes are TRBV12-3 or TRBV12-4 and TRBJ2-5; D is perhaps TRBD1 (6 bases). V dropped 5 bases and J dropped 4 bases, with 14 bases sitting between them. The CDR3 contains 14 residues. CDR3 region: CASSPYRVGETQYF. The CDR3 DNA reads as TGTGCCAGCAGTCCGTACAGGGTAGGAGAGACCCAGTACTTC.

The sample holds many counts of this clonotype. The V call is TRBV6-6, the J call TRBJ1-5; no clear D. The V gene's germline CDR1 is MNHNY and CDR2 SVGAGI (reference sequence). There are 16 residues in the CDR3. V dropped 0 bases and J dropped 0 bases, with 9 bases sitting between them. CDR3 protein: CASSYSWEISNQPQHF. The CDR3, as DNA: TGTGCCAGCAGTTACTCGTGGGAAATTAGCAATCAGCCCCAGCATTTT.